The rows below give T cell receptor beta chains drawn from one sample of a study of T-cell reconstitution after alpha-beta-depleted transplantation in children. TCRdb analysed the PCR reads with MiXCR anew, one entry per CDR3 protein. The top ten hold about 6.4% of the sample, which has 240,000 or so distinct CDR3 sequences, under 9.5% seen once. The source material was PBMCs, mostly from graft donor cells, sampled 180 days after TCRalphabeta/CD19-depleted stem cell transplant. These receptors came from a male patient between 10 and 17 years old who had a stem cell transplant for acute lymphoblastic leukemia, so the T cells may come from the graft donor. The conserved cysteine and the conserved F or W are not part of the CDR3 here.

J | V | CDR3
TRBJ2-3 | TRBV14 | ASSQLDTQY
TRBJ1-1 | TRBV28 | ASIHGMNTEAF
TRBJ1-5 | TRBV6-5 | ASSYPRGSNQPQH
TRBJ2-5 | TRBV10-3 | AIGWGAGETQY
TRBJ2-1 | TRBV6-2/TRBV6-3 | ASSYPGLAEYNEQF
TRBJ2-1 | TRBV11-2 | ASSLTPGHSLSYNEQF
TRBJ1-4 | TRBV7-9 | ASSPGQENEKLF
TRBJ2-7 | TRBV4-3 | PLTGTVGSEQY
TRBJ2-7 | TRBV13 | ASSSAGEQY
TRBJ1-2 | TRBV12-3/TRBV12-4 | ASSPGGGDYGYT
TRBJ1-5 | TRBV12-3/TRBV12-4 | ASRGGGTPQPQH
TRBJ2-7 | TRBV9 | ASSYGQGRSYEQY
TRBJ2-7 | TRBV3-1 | ASSLSGTSSYEQY
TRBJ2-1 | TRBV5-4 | ASRGKGANEQF
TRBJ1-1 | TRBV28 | ASSLRAITEAF
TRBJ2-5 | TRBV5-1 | ASSFLTRDRPQETQY
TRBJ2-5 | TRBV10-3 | AISNWETQY
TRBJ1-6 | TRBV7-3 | ASSLTGGGSPLH
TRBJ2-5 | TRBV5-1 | ASSSWTGGETQY
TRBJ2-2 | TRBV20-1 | SARIGGRSTGELF
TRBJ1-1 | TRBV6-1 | ASSSRPQGERTEAF
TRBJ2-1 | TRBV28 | ASTSGYNEQF
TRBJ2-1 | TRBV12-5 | ASGTSGRFYEQF
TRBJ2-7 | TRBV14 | ASSRGWPVGHEQY
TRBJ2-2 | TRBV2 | ASSPQGFTGELF
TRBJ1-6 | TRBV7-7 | ASSPNSPLH
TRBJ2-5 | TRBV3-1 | ASSQPGGESQETQY
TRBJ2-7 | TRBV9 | ASSAGDSPYEQY
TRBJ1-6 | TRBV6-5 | ASSRVGIPPLH
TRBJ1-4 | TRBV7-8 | ASSSRDPFATNEKLF
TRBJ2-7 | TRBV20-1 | SARLSGSSSYEQY
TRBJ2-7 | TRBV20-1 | SAPRRDRGTYEQY
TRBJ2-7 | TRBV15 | ATSREWAHYEQY
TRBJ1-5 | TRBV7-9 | ASSFAWRQPQH
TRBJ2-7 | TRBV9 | ASSGRDRGYEQY
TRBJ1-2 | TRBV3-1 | ASSQDTGDGYT
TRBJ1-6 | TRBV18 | ASSPPQGPNSPLH
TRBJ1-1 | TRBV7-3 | ASSATGGARTEAF
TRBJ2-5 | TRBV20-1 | SASPEQETQY
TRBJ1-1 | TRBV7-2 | ASSLALWVQNTEAF
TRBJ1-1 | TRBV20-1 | SGSGPNTEAF